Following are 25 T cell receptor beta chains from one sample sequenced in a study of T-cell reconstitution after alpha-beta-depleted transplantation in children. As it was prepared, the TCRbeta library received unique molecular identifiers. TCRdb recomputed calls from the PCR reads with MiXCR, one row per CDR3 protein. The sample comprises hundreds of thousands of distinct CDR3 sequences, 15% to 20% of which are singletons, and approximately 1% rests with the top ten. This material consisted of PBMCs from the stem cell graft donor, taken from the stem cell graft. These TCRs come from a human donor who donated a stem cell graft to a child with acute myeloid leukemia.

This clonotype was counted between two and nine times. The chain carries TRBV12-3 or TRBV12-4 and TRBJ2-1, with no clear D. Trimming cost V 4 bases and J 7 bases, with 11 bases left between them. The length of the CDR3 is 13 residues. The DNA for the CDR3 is TGTGCCAGCAGTTCGGTCGACAATAATGAGCAGTTCTTC. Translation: CASSSVDNNEQFF.

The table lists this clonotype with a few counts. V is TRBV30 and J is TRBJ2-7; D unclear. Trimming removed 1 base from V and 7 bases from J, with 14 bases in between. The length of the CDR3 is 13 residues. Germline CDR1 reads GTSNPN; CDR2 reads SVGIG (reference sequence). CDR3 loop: CAWSEYPDTEQYF. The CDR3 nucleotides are TGTGCCTGGAGTGAATACCCCGACACGGAGCAGTACTTC.

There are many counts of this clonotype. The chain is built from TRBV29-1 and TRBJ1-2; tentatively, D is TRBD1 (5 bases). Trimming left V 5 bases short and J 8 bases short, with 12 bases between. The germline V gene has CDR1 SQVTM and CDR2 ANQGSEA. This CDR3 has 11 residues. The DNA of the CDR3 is TGCAGCGTTACAGGATCTCGAGGCTACACCTTC. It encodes CSVTGSRGYTF.

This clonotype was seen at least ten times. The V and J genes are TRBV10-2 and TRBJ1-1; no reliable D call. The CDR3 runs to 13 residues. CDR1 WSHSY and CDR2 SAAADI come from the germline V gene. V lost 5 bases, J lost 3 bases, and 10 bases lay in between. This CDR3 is CASSRQEDTEAFF. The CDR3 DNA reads TGCGCCAGCAGTCGTCAGGAGGACACTGAAGCTTTCTTT.

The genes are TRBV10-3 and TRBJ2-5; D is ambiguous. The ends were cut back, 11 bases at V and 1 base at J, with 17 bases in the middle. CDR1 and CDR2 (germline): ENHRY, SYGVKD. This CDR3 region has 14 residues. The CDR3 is CAAGSRAPQETQYF. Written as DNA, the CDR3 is TGTGCCGCTGGTAGCCGGGCACCCCAAGAGACCCAGTACTTC.

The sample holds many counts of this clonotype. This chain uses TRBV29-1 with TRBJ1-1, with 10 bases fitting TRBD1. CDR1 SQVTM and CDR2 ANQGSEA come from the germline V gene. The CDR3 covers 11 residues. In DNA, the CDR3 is TGCATTGGGGGGGACAGGGGTGAAGCTTTCTTT. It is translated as CIGGDRGEAFF.

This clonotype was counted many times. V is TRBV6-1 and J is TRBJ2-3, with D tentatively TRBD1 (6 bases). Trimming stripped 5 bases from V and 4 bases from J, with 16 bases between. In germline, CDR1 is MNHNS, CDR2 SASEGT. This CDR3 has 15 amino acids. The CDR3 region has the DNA TGTGCCAGCAGTCTCAAAGGACAGCCACCAGATACGCAGTATTTT. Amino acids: CASSLKGQPPDTQYF.

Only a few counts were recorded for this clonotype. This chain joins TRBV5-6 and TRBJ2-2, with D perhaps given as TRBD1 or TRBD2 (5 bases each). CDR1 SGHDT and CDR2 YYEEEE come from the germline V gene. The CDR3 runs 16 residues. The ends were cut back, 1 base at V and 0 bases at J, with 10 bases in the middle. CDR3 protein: CASSLPGTTNTGELFF. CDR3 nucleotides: TGTGCCAGCAGCTTGCCAGGGACCACGAACACCGGGGAGCTGTTTTTT.

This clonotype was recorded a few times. The CDR3 DNA reads TGCAGTGCTAGCAGGGGACGGCAGTGGTATCAGCCCCAGCATTTT. It translates to CSASRGRQWYQPQHF. The chain has TRBV20-1 and TRBJ1-5; the D gene is possibly TRBD1 (6 bases). Per germline, CDR1 DFQATT and CDR2 SNEGSKA (reference sequence). V lost 3 bases and J lost 5, with 17 bases in between. The CDR3 runs 15 residues.

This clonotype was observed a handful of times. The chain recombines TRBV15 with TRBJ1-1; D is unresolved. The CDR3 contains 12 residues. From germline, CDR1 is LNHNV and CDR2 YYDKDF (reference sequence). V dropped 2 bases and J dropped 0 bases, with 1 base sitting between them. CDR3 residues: CATSRLNTEAFF. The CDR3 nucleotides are TGTGCCACCAGCAGACTGAACACTGAAGCTTTCTTT.

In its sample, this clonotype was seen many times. CDR3 nucleotide sequence: TGTGCCAGCAGCTTCGAACTCTCTGGAAACACCATATATTTT. Residues: CASSFELSGNTIYF. This chain joins TRBV7-6 and TRBJ1-3; D gene ambiguous. With 3 bases removed from V and 0 bases from J, the gap between germline ends came to 6 bases. Germline CDR1 is SGHVS and CDR2 is FNYEAQ. This CDR3 spans 14 amino acids.

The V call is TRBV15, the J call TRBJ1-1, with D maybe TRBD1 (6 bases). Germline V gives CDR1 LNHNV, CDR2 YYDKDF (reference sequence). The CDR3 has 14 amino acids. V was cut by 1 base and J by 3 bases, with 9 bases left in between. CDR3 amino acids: CATSRVGGDTEAFF. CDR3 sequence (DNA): TGTGCCACCAGCAGAGTAGGGGGGGACACTGAAGCTTTCTTT.

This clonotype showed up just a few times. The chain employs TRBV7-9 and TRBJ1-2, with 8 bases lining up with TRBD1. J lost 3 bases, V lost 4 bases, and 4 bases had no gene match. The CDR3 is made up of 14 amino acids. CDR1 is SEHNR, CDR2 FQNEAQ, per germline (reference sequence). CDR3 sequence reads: CASSSGQAYYGYTF. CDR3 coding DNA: TGTGCCAGCAGCTCGGGACAGGCCTACTATGGCTACACCTTC.

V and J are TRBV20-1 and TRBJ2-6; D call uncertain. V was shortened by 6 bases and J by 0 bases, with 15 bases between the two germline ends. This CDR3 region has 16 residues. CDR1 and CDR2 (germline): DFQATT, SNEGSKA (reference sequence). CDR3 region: CSAPRSAVSGANVLTF. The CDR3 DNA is TGCAGTGCCCCCCGGTCGGCCGTCTCTGGGGCCAACGTCCTGACTTTC.

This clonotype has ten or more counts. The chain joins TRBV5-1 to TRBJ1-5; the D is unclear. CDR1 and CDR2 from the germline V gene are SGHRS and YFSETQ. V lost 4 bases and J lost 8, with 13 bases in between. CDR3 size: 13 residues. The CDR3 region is CASSLGVAEPQHF. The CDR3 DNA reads TGCGCCAGCAGCCTGGGCGTAGCGGAGCCCCAGCATTTT.

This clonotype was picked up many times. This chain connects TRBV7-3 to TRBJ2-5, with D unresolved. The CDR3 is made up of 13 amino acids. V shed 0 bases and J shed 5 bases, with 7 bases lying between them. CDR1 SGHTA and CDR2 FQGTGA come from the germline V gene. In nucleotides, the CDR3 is TGTGCCAGCAGCTTAACTAGCATTGAGACCCAGTACTTC. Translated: CASSLTSIETQYF.

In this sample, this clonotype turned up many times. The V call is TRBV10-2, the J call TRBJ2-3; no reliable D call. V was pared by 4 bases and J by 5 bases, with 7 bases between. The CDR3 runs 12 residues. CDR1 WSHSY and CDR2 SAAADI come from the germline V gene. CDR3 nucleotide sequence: TGCGCCAGCAGTGGGGCAAAAGATACGCAGTATTTT. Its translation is CASSGAKDTQYF.

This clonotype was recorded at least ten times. The CDR3 spells CASSLGQGKNEQFF. CDR3 nucleotides: TGCGCCAGCAGCTTAGGACAGGGCAAGAATGAGCAGTTCTTC. The rearrangement joins TRBV5-1 to TRBJ2-1; 8 bases map to TRBD1. Germline values: CDR1 SGHRS, CDR2 YFSETQ. V dropped 2 bases and J dropped 7; count of bases not matched to a gene: 5. This CDR3 has 14 residues.

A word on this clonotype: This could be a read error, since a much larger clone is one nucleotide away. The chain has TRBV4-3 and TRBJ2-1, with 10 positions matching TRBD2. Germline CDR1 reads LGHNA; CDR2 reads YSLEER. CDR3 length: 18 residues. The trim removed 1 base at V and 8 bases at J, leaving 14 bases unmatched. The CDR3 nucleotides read TGCGCCAGCAGCCAAGGTAGCTTAGCGGGGGGTCCCAACTATGAGCAGTTCTTC. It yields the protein CASSQGSLAGGPNYEQFF.

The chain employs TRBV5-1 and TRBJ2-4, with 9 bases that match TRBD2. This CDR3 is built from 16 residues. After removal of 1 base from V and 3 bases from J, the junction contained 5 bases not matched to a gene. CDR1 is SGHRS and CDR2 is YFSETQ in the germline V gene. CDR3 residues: CASSLMVAGVKNIQYF. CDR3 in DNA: TGCGCCAGCAGCTTGATGGTAGCGGGGGTCAAAAACATTCAGTACTTC.

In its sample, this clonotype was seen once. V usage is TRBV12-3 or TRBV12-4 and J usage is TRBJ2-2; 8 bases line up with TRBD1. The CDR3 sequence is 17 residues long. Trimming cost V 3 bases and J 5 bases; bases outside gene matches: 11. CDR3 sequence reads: CASSFLYQGAKTGELFF. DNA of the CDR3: TGTGCCAGCAGTTTCCTATACCAGGGGGCCAAGACCGGGGAGCTGTTTTTT.

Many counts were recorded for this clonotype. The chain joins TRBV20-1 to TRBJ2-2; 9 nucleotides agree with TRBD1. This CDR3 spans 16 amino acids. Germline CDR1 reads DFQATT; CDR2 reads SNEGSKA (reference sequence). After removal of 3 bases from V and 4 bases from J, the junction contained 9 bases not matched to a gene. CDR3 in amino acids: CSARGPGQGATGELFF. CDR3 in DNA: TGCAGTGCTAGGGGGCCGGGACAGGGAGCCACCGGGGAGCTGTTTTTT.

For the CDR3, the DNA is TGCAGTGCCGCCCAGGGTATGGGGGAGACCCAGTACTTC. Translation: CSAAQGMGETQYF. V usage is TRBV20-1 and J usage is TRBJ2-5; TRBD1 is a possible D gene (5 bases). The CDR3 sequence is 13 residues long. V dropped 6 bases and J dropped 5 bases, with 16 bases sitting between them. Germline V gives CDR1 DFQATT, CDR2 SNEGSKA (reference sequence).

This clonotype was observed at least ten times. The DNA for the CDR3 is TGCAGTGCTAGAGATCCCACACGGGGGGGCAATGAGCAGTTCTTC. Translation: CSARDPTRGGNEQFF. The chain carries TRBV20-1 and TRBJ2-1; TRBD2 matches at 8 bases. CDR1 DFQATT and CDR2 SNEGSKA come from the germline V gene (reference sequence). This CDR3 has 15 residues. The V segment lost 0 bases and the J segment 6 bases; nucleotides outside the gene matches: 7.

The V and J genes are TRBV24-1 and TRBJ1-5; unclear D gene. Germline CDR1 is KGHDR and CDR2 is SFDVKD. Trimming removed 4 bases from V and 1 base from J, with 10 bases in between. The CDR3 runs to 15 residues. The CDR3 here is CATSDPRRSNQPQHF. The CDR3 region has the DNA TGTGCCACCAGTGACCCTCGACGGAGCAATCAGCCCCAGCATTTT.